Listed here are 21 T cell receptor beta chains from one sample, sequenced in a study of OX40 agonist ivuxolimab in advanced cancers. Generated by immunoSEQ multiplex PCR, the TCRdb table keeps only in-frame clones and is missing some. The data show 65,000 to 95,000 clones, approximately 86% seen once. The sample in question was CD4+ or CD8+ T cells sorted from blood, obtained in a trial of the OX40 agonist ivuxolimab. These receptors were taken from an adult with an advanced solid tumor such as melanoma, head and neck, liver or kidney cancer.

The CDR3 nucleotides read TGTGCCAGCAGTCCCGGGACTACAATCAACAATGAGCAGTTCTTC. Translation gives CASSPGTTINNEQFF. V is TRBV28 and J is TRBJ2-1; 7 nucleotides agree with TRBD2. With 5 bases clipped from V and 5 bases from J, the junction kept 9 bases outside the gene matches. Germline V gene sequence: CDR1 MDHEN, CDR2 SYDVKM. This CDR3 has 15 residues.

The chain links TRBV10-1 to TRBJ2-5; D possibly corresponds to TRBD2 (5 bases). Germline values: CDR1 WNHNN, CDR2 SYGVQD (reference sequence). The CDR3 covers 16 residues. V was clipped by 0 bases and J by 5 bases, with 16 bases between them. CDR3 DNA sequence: TGCGCCAGCAGTGAGTCCCGACAACGGGGTAGGGAGACCCAGTACTTC. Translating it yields CASSESRQRGRETQYF.

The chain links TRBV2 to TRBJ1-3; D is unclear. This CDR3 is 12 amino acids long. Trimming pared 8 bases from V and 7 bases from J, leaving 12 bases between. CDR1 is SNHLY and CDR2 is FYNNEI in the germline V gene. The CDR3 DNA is TGTGCCAGCGGTCGGACTCCGAACACCATATATTTT. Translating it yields CASGRTPNTIYF.

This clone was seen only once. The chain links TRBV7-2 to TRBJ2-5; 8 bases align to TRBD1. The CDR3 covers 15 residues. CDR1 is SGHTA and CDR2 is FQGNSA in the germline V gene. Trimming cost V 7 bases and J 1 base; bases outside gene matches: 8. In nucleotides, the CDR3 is TGTGCCAGCACTCGCTGGGGACAGGCCCAAGAGACCCAGTACTTC. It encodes CASTRWGQAQETQYF.

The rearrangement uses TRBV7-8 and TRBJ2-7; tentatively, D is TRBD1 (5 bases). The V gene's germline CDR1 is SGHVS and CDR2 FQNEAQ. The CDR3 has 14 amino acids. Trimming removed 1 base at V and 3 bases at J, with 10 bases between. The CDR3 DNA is TGTGCCAGCAGCTTAGATGGACACCTCTACGAGCAGTACTTC. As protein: CASSLDGHLYEQYF.

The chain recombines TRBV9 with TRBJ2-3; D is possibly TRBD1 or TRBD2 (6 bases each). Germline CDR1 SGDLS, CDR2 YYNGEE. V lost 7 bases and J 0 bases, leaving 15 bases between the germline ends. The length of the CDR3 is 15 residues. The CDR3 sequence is CASGGGLFSTDTQYF. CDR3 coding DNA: TGTGCCAGCGGAGGGGGGCTTTTTAGCACAGATACGCAGTATTTT.

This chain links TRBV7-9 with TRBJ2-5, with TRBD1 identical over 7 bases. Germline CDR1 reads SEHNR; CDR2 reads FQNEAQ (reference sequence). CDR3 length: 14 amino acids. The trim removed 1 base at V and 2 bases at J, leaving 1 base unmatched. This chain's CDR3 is CASSLGDSQETQYF. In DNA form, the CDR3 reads TGTGCCAGCAGCTTAGGGGACAGTCAAGAGACCCAGTACTTC.

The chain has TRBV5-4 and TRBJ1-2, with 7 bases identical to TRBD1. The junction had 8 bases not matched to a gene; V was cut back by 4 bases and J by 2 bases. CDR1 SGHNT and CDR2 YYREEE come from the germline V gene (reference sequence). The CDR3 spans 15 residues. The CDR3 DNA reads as TGTGCCAGCAGCCTCGGGACAGCCATGAACTATGGCTACACCTTC. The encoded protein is CASSLGTAMNYGYTF.

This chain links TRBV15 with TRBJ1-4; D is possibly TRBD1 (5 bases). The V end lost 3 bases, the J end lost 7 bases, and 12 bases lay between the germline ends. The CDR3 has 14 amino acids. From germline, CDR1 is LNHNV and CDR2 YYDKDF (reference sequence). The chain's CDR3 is CATSRTAQGEKLFF. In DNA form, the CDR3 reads TGTGCCACCAGCAGGACAGCCCAAGGTGAAAAACTGTTTTTT.

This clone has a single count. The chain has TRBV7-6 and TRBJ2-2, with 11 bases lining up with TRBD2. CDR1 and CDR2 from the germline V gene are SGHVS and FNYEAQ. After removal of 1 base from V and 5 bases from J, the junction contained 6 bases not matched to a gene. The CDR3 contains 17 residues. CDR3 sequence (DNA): TGTGCCAGCAGCTTAGGTAGCGGGAGGGCCTGGACCGGGGAGCTGTTTTTT. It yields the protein CASSLGSGRAWTGELFF.

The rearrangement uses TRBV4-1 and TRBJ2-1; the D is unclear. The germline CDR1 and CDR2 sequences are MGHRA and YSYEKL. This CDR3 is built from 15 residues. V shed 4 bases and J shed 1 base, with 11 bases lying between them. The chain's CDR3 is CASSRRFLSYNEQFF. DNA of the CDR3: TGCGCCAGCAGCCGCCGCTTCCTATCCTACAATGAGCAGTTCTTC.

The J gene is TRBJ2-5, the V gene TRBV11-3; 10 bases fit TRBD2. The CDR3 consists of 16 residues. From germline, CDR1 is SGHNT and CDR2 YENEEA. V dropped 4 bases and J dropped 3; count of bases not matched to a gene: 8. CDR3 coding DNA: TGTGCCAGCAGCTCCCCGGGACTAGCGCTTAAAGAGACCCAGTACTTC. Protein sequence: CASSSPGLALKETQYF.

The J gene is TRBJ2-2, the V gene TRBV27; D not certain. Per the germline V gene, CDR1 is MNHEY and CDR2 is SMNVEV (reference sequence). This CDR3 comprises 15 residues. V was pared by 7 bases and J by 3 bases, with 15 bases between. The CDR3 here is CASTGWALDTGELFF. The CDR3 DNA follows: TGTGCCAGCACCGGGTGGGCCTTGGACACCGGGGAGCTGTTTTTT.

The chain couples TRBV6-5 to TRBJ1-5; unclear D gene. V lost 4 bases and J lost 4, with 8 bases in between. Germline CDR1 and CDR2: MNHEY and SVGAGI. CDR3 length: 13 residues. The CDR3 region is CASSSHQNQPQHF. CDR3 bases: TGTGCCAGCAGTTCTCACCAGAATCAGCCCCAGCATTTT.

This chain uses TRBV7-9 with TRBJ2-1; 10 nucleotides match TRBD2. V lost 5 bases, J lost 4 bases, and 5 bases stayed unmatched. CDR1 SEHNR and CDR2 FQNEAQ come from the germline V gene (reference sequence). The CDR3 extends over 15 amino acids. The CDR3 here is CASSQREGRYNEQFF. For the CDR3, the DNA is TGTGCCAGCAGCCAGCGGGAGGGCAGGTACAATGAGCAGTTCTTC.

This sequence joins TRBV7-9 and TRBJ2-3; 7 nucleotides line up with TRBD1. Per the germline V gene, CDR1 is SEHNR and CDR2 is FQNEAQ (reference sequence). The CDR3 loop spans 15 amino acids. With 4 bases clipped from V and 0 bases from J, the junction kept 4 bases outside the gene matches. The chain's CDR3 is CASSSGTVSTDTQYF. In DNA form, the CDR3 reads TGTGCCAGCAGCTCGGGGACAGTTAGCACAGATACGCAGTATTTT.

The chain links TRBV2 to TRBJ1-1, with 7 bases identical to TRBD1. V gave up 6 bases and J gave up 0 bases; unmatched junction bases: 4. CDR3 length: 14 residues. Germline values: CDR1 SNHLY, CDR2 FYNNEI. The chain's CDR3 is CASRLGQMNTEAFF. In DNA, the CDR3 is TGTGCCAGCAGATTGGGACAGATGAACACTGAAGCTTTCTTT.

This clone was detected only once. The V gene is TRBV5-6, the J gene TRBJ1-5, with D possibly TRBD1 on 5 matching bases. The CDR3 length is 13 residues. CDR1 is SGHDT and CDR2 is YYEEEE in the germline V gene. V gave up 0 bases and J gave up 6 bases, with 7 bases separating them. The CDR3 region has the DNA TGTGCCAGCAGCTTGGGACAGTTTCAGCCCCAGCATTTT. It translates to CASSLGQFQPQHF. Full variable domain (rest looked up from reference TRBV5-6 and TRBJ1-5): DAGVTQSPTHLIKTRGQQVTLRCSPKSGHDTVSWYQQALGQGPQFIFQYYEEEERQRGNFPDRFSGHQFPNYSSELNVNALLLGDSALYLCASSLGQFQPQHFGDGTRLSIL.

The CDR3 coding sequence is TGTGCTAGTGGTTCGCTAGCGGGAGGAAACTACAATGAGCAGTTCTTC. It codes for CASGSLAGGNYNEQFF. The chain recombines TRBV12-5 with TRBJ2-1, with 11 bases fitting TRBD2. The length of the CDR3 is 16 residues. Trimming cost V 4 bases and J 3 bases; bases outside gene matches: 5. Germline V CDR1 and CDR2: LGHNT, FRNRAP.

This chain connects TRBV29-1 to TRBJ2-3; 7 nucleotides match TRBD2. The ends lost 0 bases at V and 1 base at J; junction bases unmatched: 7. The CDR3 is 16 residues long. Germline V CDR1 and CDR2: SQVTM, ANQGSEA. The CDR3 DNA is TGCAGCGTTGAAGATTTCAAGCGGGACGGCACAGATACGCAGTATTTT. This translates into CSVEDFKRDGTDTQYF.

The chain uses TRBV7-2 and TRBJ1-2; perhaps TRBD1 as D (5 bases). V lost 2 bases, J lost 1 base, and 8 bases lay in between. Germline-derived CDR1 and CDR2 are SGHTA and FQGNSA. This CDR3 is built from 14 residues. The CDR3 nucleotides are TGTGCCAGCAGCTTAATACAGGTTAACTATGGCTACACCTTC. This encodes CASSLIQVNYGYTF.